This TCR beta chain was recovered during a study of PD-1 blockade in classical Hodgkin lymphoma. Measured with immunoSEQ multiplex PCR; TCRdb has only the in-frame clones, and not every one. The sample carries about 41,000 clones, roughly 70% recorded once. General observations from the study: Reports described newly diagnosed patients as having lower baseline TCR diversity than healthy donors.

With V trimmed by 4 bases and J by 5 bases, 15 bases remained unmatched. The CDR3 sequence is 18 residues long. Germline V CDR1 and CDR2: MNHEY, SMNVEV (reference sequence). Each patient relapsed following autologous stem cell transplantation, and prior brentuximab vedotin exposure differed. With respect to this clone: Its specificity is not known.

Sequencing was performed on peripheral blood mononuclear cells (PBMCs), taken at baseline. The chain has TRBV27 and TRBJ2-1; TRBD2 aligns across 9 bases. The sequence was obtained from a human donor with classical Hodgkin lymphoma. The CDR3 reads CASSSRGPGTSYHNEQFF. In DNA form, the CDR3 reads TGTGCCAGCAGTTCAAGGGGACCCGGGACTAGCTACCACAATGAGCAGTTCTTC.